This TCR beta chain was captured in a study of OX40 agonist ivuxolimab in advanced cancers. Study information: The drug used for patients, ivuxolimab, was an agonistic anti-OX40 (CD134) antibody.

Findings and limits, study-wide: CD4+ and CD8+ blood T cells expanded clonally by week 6 at 0.1 to 3.0 mg/kg. Some of the nonresponding patients also showed low levels of normalized T-cell clonal expansion.

V was pared by 7 bases and J by 5 bases, with 17 bases between. CDR1 and CDR2 from the germline V gene are SNHLY and FYNNEI. This CDR3 comprises 14 residues. About this clone: Its antigen is undetermined.

Repertoires were generated with immunoSEQ multiplex PCR, while TCRdb's copy carries only in-frame clones and drops some. The sample has about 86,000 clones, approximately 88% seen once; the top ten hold approximately 1.3%. This TCR derives from an adult with an advanced solid tumor such as melanoma, head and neck, liver or kidney cancer. V usage is TRBV2 and J usage is TRBJ2-5; weak D call: TRBD2 (5 bases). This specimen was CD4+ or CD8+ T cells sorted from blood, taken in a trial of the OX40 agonist ivuxolimab. The chain's CDR3 is CASIWREGEETQYF. The CDR3 region has the DNA TGTGCCAGCATATGGAGAGAGGGAGAGGAGACCCAGTACTTC.